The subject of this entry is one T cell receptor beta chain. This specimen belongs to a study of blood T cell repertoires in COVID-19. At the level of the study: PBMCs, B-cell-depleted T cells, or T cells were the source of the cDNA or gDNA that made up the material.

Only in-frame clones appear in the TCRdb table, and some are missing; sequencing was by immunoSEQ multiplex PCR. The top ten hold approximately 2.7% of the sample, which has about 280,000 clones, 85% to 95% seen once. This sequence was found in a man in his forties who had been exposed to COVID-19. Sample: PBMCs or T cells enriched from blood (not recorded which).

Here the CDR3 reads CASSARLGRETQYF. CDR3 DNA: TGTGCCAGCAGTGCCCGGTTGGGGCGGGAGACCCAGTACTTC. The gene calls are TRBV27 and TRBJ2-5, with D perhaps TRBD1 (5 bases). With 5 bases removed from V and 5 bases from J, the gap between germline ends came to 15 bases. CDR1 and CDR2 (germline): MNHEY, SMNVEV (reference sequence). This CDR3 is built from 14 residues.